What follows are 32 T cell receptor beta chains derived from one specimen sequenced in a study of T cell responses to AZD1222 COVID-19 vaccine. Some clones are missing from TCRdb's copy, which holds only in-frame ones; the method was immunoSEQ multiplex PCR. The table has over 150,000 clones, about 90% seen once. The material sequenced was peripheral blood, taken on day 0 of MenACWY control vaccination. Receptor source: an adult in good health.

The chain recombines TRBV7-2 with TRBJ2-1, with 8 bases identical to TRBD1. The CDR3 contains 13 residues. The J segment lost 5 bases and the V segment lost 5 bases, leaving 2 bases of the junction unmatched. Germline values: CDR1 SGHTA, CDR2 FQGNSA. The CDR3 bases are TGTGCCAGCAGCGTGGGACAGGACAATGAGCAGTTCTTC. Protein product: CASSVGQDNEQFF. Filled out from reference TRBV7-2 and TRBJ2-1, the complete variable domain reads GAGVSQSPSNKVTEKGKDVELRCDPISGHTALYWYRQSLGQGLEFLIYFQGNSAPDKSGLPSDRFSAERTGGSVSTLTIQRTQQEDSAVYLCASSVGQDNEQFFGPGTRLTVL.

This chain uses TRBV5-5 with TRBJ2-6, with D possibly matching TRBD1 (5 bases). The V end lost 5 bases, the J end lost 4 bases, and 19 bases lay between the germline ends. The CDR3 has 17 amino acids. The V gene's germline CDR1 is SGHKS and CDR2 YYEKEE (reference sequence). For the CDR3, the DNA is TGTGCCAGCAGTTCCCAGACCACCTGGACAGGGGCCAACGTCCTGACTTTC. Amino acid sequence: CASSSQTTWTGANVLTF. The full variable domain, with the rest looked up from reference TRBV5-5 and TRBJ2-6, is DAGVTQSPTHLIKTRGQQVTLRCSPISGHKSVSWYQQVLGQGPQFIFQYYEKEERGRGNFPDRFSARQFPNYSSELNVNALLLGDSALYLCASSSQTTWTGANVLTFGAGSRLTVL.

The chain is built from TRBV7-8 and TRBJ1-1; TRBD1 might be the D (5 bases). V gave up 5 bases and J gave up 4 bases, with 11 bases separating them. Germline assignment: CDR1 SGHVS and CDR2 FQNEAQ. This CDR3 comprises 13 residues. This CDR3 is CASSREGFTEAFF. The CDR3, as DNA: TGTGCCAGCAGCCGCGAGGGGTTCACTGAAGCTTTCTTT.

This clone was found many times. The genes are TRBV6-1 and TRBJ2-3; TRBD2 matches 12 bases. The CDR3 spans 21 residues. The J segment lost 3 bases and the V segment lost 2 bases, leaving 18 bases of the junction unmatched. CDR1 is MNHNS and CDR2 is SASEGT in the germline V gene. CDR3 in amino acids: CASSEMAAGLAGGRLTDTQYF. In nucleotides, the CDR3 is TGTGCCAGCAGTGAAATGGCAGCCGGGCTAGCGGGGGGGAGGTTGACAGATACGCAGTATTTT.

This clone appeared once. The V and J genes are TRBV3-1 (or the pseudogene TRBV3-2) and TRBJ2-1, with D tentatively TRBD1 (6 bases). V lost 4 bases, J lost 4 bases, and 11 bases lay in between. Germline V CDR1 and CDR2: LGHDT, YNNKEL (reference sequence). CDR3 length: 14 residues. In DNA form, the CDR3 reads TGTGCCAGCAGCCCCCTTAGGGGGTACAATGAGCAGTTCTTC. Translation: CASSPLRGYNEQFF.

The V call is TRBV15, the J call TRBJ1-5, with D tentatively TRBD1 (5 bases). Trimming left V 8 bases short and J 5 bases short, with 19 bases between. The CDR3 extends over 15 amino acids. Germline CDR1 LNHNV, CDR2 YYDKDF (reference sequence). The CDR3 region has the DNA TGTGCCACCTCACCTCTGGGGGGAGTAGATCAGCCCCAGCATTTT. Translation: CATSPLGGVDQPQHF.

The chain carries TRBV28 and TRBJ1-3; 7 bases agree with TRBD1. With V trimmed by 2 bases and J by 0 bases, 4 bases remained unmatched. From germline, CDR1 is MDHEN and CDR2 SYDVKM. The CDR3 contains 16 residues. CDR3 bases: TGTGCCAGCAGTTTAGGGGGACAGATCTCTGGAAACACCATATATTTT. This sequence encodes CASSLGGQISGNTIYF.

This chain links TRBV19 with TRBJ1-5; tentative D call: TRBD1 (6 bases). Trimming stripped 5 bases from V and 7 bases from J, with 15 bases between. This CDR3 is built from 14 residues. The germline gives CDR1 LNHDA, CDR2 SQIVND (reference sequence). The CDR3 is CASSVQGFYQPQHF. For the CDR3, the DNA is TGTGCCAGTAGTGTCCAGGGGTTTTACCAGCCCCAGCATTTT.

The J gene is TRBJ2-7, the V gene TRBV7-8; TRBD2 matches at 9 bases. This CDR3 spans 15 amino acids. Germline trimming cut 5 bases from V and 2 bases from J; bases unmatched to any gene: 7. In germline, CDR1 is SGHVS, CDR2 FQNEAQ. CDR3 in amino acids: CASSRGASGTYEQYF. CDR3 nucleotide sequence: TGTGCCAGCAGCCGTGGTGCTAGCGGGACCTACGAGCAGTACTTC.

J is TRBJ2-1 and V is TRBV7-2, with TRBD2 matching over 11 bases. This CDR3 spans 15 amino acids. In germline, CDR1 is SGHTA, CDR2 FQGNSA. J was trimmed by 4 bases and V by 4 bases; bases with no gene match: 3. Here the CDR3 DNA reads TGTGCCAGCAGCTCACTAGCGGGAGTTTACAATGAGCAGTTCTTC. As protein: CASSSLAGVYNEQFF.

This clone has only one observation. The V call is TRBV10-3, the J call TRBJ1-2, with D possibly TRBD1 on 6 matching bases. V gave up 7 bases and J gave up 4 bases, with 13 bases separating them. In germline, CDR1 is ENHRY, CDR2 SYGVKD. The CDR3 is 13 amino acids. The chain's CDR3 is CAITRGLFYGYTF. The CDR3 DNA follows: TGTGCCATCACGCGGGGGCTATTCTATGGCTACACCTTC.

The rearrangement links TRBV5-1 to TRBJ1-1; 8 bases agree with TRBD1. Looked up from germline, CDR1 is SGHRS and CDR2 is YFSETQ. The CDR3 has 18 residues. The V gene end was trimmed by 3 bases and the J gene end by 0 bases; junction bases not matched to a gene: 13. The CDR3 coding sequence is TGCGCCAGCAGCTCAGGACAGGGAGGAGAAGGGATGAACACTGAAGCTTTCTTT. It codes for CASSSGQGGEGMNTEAFF.

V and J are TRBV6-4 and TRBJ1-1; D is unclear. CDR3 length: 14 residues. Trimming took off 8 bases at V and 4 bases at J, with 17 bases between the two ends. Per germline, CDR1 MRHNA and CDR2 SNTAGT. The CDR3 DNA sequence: TGTGCCAGCCTCCGACGAGGGCAAGGCACTGAAGCTTTCTTT. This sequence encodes CASLRRGQGTEAFF.

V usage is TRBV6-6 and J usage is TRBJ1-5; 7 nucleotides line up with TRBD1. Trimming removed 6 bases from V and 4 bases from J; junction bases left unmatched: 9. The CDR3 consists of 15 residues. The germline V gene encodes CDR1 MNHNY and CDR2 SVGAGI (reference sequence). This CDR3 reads CASRPPGQLNQPQHF. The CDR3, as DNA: TGTGCCAGCAGACCGCCGGGACAGCTTAATCAGCCCCAGCATTTT.

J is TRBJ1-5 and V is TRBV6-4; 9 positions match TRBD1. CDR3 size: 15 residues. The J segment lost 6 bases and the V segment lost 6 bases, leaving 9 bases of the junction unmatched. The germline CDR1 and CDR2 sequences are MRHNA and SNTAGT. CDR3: CASSPQGAGAQPQHF. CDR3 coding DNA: TGTGCCAGCAGCCCACAGGGGGCGGGGGCTCAGCCCCAGCATTTT.

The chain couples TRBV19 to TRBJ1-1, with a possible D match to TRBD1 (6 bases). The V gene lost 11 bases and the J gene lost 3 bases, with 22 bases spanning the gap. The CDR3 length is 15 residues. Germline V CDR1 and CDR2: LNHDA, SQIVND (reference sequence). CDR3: CASTKTAAGDTEAFF. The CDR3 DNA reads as TGTGCCTCGACCAAAACGGCCGCAGGGGACACTGAAGCTTTCTTT.

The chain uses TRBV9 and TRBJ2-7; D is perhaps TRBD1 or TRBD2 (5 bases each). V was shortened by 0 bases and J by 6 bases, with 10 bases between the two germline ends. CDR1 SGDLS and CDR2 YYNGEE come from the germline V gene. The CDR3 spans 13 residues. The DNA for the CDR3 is TGTGCCAGCAGCGTAGAAGGGACCGGCGAGCAGTACTTC. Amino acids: CASSVEGTGEQYF.

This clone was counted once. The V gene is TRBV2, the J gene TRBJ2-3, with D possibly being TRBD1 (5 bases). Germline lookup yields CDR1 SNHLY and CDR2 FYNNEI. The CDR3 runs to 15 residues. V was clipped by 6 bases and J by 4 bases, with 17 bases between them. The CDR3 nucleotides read TGTGCCAGCAGCCCCTCGACGACAGACCCAGATACGCAGTATTTT. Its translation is CASSPSTTDPDTQYF.

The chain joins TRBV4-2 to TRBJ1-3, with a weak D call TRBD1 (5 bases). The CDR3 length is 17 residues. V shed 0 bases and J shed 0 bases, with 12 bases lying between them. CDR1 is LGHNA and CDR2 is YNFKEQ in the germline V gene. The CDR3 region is CASSQDGMGGSGNTIYF. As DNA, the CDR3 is TGTGCCAGCAGCCAAGATGGGATGGGGGGCTCTGGAAACACCATATATTTT.

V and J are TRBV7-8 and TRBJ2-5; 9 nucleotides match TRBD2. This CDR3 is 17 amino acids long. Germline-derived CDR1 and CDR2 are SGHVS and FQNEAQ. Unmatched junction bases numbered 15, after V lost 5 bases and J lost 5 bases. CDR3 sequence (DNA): TGTGCCAGCAGCGAGAGACTAGCGGTCCCATCACGGGAGACCCAGTACTTC. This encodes CASSERLAVPSRETQYF. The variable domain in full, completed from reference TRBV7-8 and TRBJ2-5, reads GAGVSQSPRYKVAKRGQDVALRCDPISGHVSLFWYQQALGQGPEFLTYFQNEAQLDKSGLPSDRFFAERPEGSVSTLKIQRTQQEDSAVYLCASSERLAVPSRETQYFGPGTRLLVL.

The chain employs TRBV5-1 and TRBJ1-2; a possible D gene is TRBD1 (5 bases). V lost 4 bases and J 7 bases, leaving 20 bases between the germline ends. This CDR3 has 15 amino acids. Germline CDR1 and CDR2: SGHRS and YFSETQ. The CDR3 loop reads CASSELPPGQGGYTF. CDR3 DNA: TGCGCCAGCAGCGAACTCCCTCCGGGGCAAGGTGGCTACACCTTC. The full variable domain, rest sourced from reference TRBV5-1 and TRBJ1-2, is KAGVTQTPRYLIKTRGQQVTLSCSPISGHRSVSWYQQTPGQGLQFLFEYFSETQRNKGNFPGRFSGRQFSNSRSEMNVSTLELGDSALYLCASSELPPGQGGYTFGSGTRLTVV.

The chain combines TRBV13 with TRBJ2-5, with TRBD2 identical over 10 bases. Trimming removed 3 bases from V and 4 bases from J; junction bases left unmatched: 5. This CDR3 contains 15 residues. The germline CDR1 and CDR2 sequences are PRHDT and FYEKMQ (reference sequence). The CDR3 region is CASSLEAGGRETQYF. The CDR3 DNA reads TGTGCCAGCAGCTTGGAAGCGGGAGGGAGAGAGACCCAGTACTTC.

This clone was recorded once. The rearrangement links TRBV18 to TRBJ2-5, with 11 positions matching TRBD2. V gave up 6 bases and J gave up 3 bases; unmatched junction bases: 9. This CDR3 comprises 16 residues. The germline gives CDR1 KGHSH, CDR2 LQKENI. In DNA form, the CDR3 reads TGTGCCAGCTCCGGGACTAGCGGAACCTTAAAAGAGACCCAGTACTTC. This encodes CASSGTSGTLKETQYF.

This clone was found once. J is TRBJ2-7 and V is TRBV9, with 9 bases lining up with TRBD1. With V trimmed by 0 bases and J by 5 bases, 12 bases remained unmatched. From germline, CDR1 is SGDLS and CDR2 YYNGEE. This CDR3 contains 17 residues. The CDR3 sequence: CASSVGGTGKVEHEQYF. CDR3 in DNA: TGTGCCAGCAGCGTAGGAGGGACAGGGAAGGTTGAGCACGAGCAGTACTTC.

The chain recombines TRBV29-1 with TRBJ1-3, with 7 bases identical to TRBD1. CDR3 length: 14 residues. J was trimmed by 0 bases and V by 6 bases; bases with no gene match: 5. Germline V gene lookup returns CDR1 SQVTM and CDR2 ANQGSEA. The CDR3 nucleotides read TGCAGCGTCACGGGACAGAGCTCTGGAAACACCATATATTTT. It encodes CSVTGQSSGNTIYF. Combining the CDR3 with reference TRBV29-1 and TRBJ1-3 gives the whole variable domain SAVISQKPSRDICQRGTSLTIQCQVDSQVTMMFWYRQQPGQSLTLIATANQGSEATYESGFVIDKFPISRPNLTFSTLTVSNMSPEDSSIYLCSVTGQSSGNTIYFGEGSWLTVV.

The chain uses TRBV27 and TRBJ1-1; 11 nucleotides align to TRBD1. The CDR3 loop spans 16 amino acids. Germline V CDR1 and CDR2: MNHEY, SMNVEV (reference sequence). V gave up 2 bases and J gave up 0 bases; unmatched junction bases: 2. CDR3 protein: CASSLRTGGLNTEAFF. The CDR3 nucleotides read TGTGCCAGCAGTTTACGGACAGGGGGCCTGAACACTGAAGCTTTCTTT.

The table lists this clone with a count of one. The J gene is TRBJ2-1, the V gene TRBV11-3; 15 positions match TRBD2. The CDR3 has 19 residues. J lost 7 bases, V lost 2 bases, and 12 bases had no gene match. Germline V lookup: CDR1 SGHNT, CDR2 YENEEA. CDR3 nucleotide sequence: TGTGCCAGCAGCTTAAAGTTACCTACCGGGACTAGCGGGAGGAATGAGCAGTTCTTC. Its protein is CASSLKLPTGTSGRNEQFF.

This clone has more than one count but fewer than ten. The CDR3 region has the DNA TGTGCCAGCAGCTTAGCGATAGTAGTGGCTAGCGGGCACCAAAAGGATACGCAGTATTTT. This gives the protein CASSLAIVVASGHQKDTQYF. This chain joins TRBV7-6 and TRBJ2-3; 8 bases fit TRBD2. Germline lookup yields CDR1 SGHVS and CDR2 FNYEAQ. The length of the CDR3 is 20 residues. Trimming removed 0 bases from V and 6 bases from J; junction bases left unmatched: 20. The full variable domain, in which reference TRBV7-6 and TRBJ2-3 provide the parts outside the CDR3, is GAGVSQSPRYKVTKRGQDVALRCDPISGHVSLYWYRQALGQGPEFLTYFNYEAQQDKSGLPNDRFSAERPEGSISTLTIQRTEQRDSAMYRCASSLAIVVASGHQKDTQYFGPGTRLTVL.

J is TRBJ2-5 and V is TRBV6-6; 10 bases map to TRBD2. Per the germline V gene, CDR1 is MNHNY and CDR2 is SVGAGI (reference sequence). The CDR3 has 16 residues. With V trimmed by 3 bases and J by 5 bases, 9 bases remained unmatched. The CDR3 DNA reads TGTGCCAGCAGTTATATAGCGGGAGGAGTGGAGGAGACCCAGTACTTC. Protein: CASSYIAGGVEETQYF.

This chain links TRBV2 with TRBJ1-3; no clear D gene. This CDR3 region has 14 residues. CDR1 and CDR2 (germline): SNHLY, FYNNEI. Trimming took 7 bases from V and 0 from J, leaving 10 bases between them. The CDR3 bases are TGTGCCAGCATAGCTCAGAGCTCTGGAAACACCATATATTTT. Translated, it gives CASIAQSSGNTIYF.

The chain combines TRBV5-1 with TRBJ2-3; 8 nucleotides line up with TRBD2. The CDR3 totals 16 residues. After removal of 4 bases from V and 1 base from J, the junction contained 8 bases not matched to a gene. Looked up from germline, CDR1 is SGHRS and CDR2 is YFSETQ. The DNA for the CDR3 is TGCGCCAGCAGCGTCGGACTAGCTTCTCGCACAGATACGCAGTATTTT. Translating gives CASSVGLASRTDTQYF.

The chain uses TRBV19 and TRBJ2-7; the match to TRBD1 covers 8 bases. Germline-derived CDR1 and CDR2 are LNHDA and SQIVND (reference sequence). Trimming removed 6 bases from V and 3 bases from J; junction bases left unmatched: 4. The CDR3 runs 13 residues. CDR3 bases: TGTGCCAGTAGCCGGACAGGGCACTACGAGCAGTACTTC. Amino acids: CASSRTGHYEQYF.